This TCR beta chain derives from a study of cytomegalovirus exposure and HLA in healthy donors. Looking at the study overall: Unique TCRs from HLA-typed donors, about 85 million of them, were held in an early data release.

The donors, nominally healthy at sampling, likely had unrecorded immune exposures. Regarding this clone: Its antigen is unidentified. A read error may produce the germline difference seen at one junction end.

Germline V gene lookup returns CDR1 SEHNR and CDR2 FQNEAQ (reference sequence). The length of the CDR3 is 14 residues. Use of 60 Vbeta and 13 Jbeta primers characterized the PCR. Repertoires were generated with immunoSEQ multiplex PCR, while TCRdb's copy carries only in-frame clones and drops some. The sample consists of 130,000 or so clones, 88% of them appearing once. Study-wide points: Later analysis demonstrated an association between a missense DCLRE1C variant and TCR beta V- and J-gene trimming. A list of roughly 160 TCR beta chains associated with cytomegalovirus was given.

Sequencing was carried out using PBMCs. The receptor was derived from a middle-aged woman in good health and CMV-seronegative. The chain couples TRBV7-9 to TRBJ2-7; TRBD2 matches at 10 bases. The CDR3 region is CSSSLLAGAGEQYF. CDR3 coding DNA: TGTTCCAGCAGCCTCCTAGCGGGAGCGGGAGAGCAGTACTTC.